The source of this T cell receptor beta chain is a study of blood T cell repertoires in COVID-19 (dated by TCRdb to the early 2020s). Turning to the overall study: Samples from collaborators originated in the United States, Italy and Spain and spanned both the acute and convalescent phases of COVID-19. Subjects who had been exposed to COVID-19, were actively infected with it, or had recovered from it provided the deeply sampled blood TCRbeta repertoires that made up the dataset. The samples were drawn from two sources: the first 160 participants of the ongoing ImmuneRACE study, and approximately 1,300 subjects contributed by 6 global collaborators. Where available, HLA class I and class II types were taken from metadata supplied by the sample provider and were not determined by assay-based typing. Nearly every sample came with metadata listing a de-identified subject ID, COVID-19 status, age in years and sex. A freely available public database, intended as a resource for researchers studying the immune response to SARS-CoV-2, is where the repertoires were released. The prospective study material was composed of cDNA or gDNA derived from T cells, B-cell-depleted T cells, or PBMCs. Here is what the overall study found, with its caveats: The amount of clinical and demographic metadata varied by source and participant and was provided uncurated.

TCRbeta CDR3 regions were amplified from genomic DNA using the immunoSEQ Assay, a bias-controlled multiplex PCR. On the study's bioinformatics: The number of nucleated cells in each sample was estimated from the amplification of reference gene primers within the assay. To quantify the absolute abundance of each unique TCRbeta CDR3 rearrangement, sequence reads were collapsed and filtered. For each sample, productive Simpson clonality was calculated by taking the square root of Simpson's diversity index across productive rearrangements. The source is immuneACCESS, and TCRdb retained only in-frame sequences with V and J called. Part of the clones is not carried over; for the studies checked, unresolved V genes explain less than half of this, and the remainder is unexplained. V and J calls and clone size are copied from that table; D and trimming were computed from the DNA. This sample gives 200,000 to 250,000 clones in total; under 90% of them show up just once. The ten largest clones take up roughly 3.5% of the sample.

A single count supports this clone. Its antigen target is currently unknown. No much larger clonotype is one base removed from it; base qualities were not supplied. Participants in the prospective study were aged about 18 to 95 years, lived in some 24 United States geographic areas, and enrolled through a virtual design. To assign participants to cohorts, the prospective study relied on clinical history that participants themselves reported in a screening survey and a study questionnaire. For ImmuneRACE Cohort 3, a participant was defined as recovered based on two consecutive negative NP/OP PCR tests, clearance by a healthcare professional, or resolution of symptoms. Each participant in the prospective study had whole blood, serum and a nasopharyngeal or oropharyngeal swab collected by mobile phlebotomists. Prospective study participants could optionally give additional blood draws and questionnaires over a roughly 2-month period. Before DNA extraction, prospective study blood samples were shipped either frozen or at room temperature.

The CDR3, cysteine through phenylalanine, is 13 amino acids long. Only CDR3 DNA remains: 39 bases, in frame from the first base. Relative to germline, V is 4 bases shorter and J is 7 bases shorter, with 13 bases between their ends. Sequences ENHRY (CDR1) and SYGVKD (CDR2) are obtained from the germline V gene. Sequenced sample: PBMCs or T cells enriched from blood (not recorded which). The sequence is built from TRBV10-3 and TRBJ1-1; the D segment could be TRBD1, given 5 matching bases. The sequence was obtained from a woman aged 60-75 years who had recovered from COVID-19. The sequence in DNA is TGTGCCATCAGTGTGGGGTCGGGGGTTGAAGCTTTCTTT. The translation is CAISVGSGVEAFF.